A selection of T cell receptor beta chains follows, all from one sample in a study of neurological immune-mediated disorders. TCRdb re-called the 5' RACE reads with MiXCR, one entry per CDR3 protein. This sample carries roughly 75,000 distinct CDR3 sequences, about an eighth of them seen once, and the ten largest clones take 4.6%. The sample comprised PBMCs. All receptors come from a female donor with HTLV-1-associated myelopathy (HAM/TSP). The CDR3 runs from the conserved cysteine through the conserved F or W. Each record gives: V gene, J gene, D gene, clone size, CDR3 DNA, CDR3 protein. D genes are given only for firm matches. Some rows mark clone size as missing; the rest say once, few, many or name a class of expanded clone.

TRBV29-1	TRBJ1-2	.	many	TGCAGCGTTGAGGCGGTTGCCGCTAACTATGGCTACACCTTC	CSVEAVAANYGYTF
TRBV5-1	TRBJ2-1	.	many	TGCGCCAGCAGCGGAAATGGCCCCTACAATGAGCAGTTCTTC	CASSGNGPYNEQFF
TRBV18	TRBJ2-7	.	many	TGTGCCAGCAGCACCGGGGCCTACGAGCAGTACTTC	CASSTGAYEQYF
TRBV2	TRBJ2-1	.	few	TGTGCCAGCAGACGTCCTCCATTCAATGAGCAGTTCTTC	CASRRPPFNEQFF
TRBV4-1	TRBJ2-1	.	many	TGCGCCAGCAGCCAAGAAAGAGGAGCGGCCTACAATGAGCAGTTCTTC	CASSQERGAAYNEQFF
TRBV11-2	TRBJ2-7	.	many	TGTGCCAGCAGCGCGTCTAGCGCCGACAACTCCTACGAGCAGTACTTC	CASSASSADNSYEQYF
TRBV27	TRBJ2-7	TRBD1	.	TGTGCCAGCAGTTCTCGACAGGGATTCTACGAGCAGTACTTC	CASSSRQGFYEQYF
TRBV4-1	TRBJ2-1	.	many	TGCGCCAGCAGCCAAGAGGGGGGCGAACGGCCCTACAATGAGCAGTTCTTC	CASSQEGGERPYNEQFF
TRBV5-1	TRBJ2-7	.	many	TGCGCCAGCAGCTTGGAGAGGCTATCCGAGCAGTACTTC	CASSLERLSEQYF
TRBV7-8	TRBJ1-5	.	.	TGTGCCAGCAGCTTAGGCGGGCATAGCAATCAGCCCCAGAATTTT	CASSLGGHSNQPQNF
TRBV7-8	TRBJ2-1	.	many	TGTGCCAGCAGCTTGGGTAGTAGGGGGATTGAGCAGTTCTTC	CASSLGSRGIEQFF
TRBV20-1	TRBJ2-7	.	.	TGCAGTGCAGGACACCTAGAAAGTTTTTACGAGCAGTACTTC	CSAGHLESFYEQYF
TRBV5-1	TRBJ2-2	.	once	TGCGCCAGCAGCTTGGCCGGCCCTGAGATCGGGGAGCTGTTTTTT	CASSLAGPEIGELFF
TRBV7-9	TRBJ2-3	TRBD2	.	TGTGCCAGCAGACCATACTTTATTAGCGGGGGGGCCGTAGATACGCAGTATTTT	CASRPYFISGGAVDTQYF
TRBV5-1	TRBJ2-3	.	many	TGCGCCAGCAGCCAAATGTTCACAGATACGCAGTATTTT	CASSQMFTDTQYF
TRBV5-1	TRBJ2-7	.	many	TGCGCCAGCAGCTTGGAGCAGCCCGCCTACGAGCAGTACTTC	CASSLEQPAYEQYF
TRBV20-1	TRBJ1-3	.	many	TGCAGTGCCCTGAACCCTGGCTCTGGAAACACCATATATTTT	CSALNPGSGNTIYF
TRBV27	TRBJ2-1	.	many	TGTGCCAGCAGTTTGACAGAATTAATGTCCTACAATGAGCAGTTCTTC	CASSLTELMSYNEQFF
TRBV6-6	TRBJ2-7	TRBD2	many	TGTGCCAGCAGTGGACTAGCGGCAAACTACGAGCAGTACTTC	CASSGLAANYEQYF
TRBV5-5	TRBJ2-5	TRBD2	many	TGTGCCAGCACCAGAACCGGGGGGAGCCAAGAGACCCAGTACTTC	CASTRTGGSQETQYF
TRBV12-3/TRBV12-4	TRBJ2-7	TRBD1	.	TGTGCCAGCAGCGACGGGACAGATGCCTACGAGCAGTACTTC	CASSDGTDAYEQYF
TRBV7-2	TRBJ1-5	.	many	TGTGCCAGCAGCTTAGATGGAGGCTACAATCAGCCCCAGCATTTT	CASSLDGGYNQPQHF